This TCR beta chain was identified in a study of cytomegalovirus exposure and HLA in healthy donors. Study-wide context: Early released data comprised around 79 million unique TCRs from HLA-typed donors. When fewer than 400 donors were genotyped, just over 80% of them were found to fall in the Caucasian-associated ancestry cluster.

With regard to this clone: The antigen remains unidentified.

PCR employed 60 Vbeta and 13 Jbeta primers. Data came from immunoSEQ multiplex PCR; TCRdb stores just in-frame clones and leaves some out. This table has tens of thousands of clones, 80% appearing once. The CDR3 contains 14 residues. CDR1 and CDR2 from the germline V gene are SGHTA and FQGNSA. The V end was cut by 4 bases, the J end by 4 bases, with 13 bases between. Study conclusions and caveats: Later on, a genetic analysis was performed. It linked a missense variant in DCLRE1C with V- and J-gene trimming of TCR beta.

The chain recombines TRBV7-2 with TRBJ1-2; D unresolved. The TCR was taken from a male donor in good health and CMV-seronegative. Material for sequencing was PBMCs. The CDR3 DNA reads TGTGCCAGCAGCTCCGGAGGGAGAGGCTATGGCTACACCTTC. Translated, it gives CASSSGGRGYGYTF.